This T cell receptor (beta chain) was captured by sequencing in a study of blood T cells in healthy people across ages. Through a sample-barcoded 5' primer and a J-beta primer mix, a second PCR was run for roughly 6 to 12 cycles. TCRdb reanalysed the 5' RACE reads using MiXCR and keeps one entry per CDR3 protein. The sample has 780,000 or so distinct CDR3 sequences, approximately 55% seen once; the top ten hold about 42%. Broader study findings: Unsorted PBMCs blocked a conclusive comparison of naive and antigen-experienced cells.

As to this clonotype: Its antigen remains unknown.

The source is an elderly man in good health. The sequenced sample consisted of blood.

CDR3 in amino acids: CATSSGQGTGELFF. In DNA form, the CDR3 reads TGTGCCACATCGTCGGGACAGGGGACCGGGGAGCTGTTTTTT. The V call is TRBV7-3, the J call TRBJ2-2; 10 bases agree with TRBD1. The CDR3 length is 14 residues. J lost 5 bases, V lost 10 bases, and 7 bases had no gene match. The V gene's germline CDR1 is SGHTA and CDR2 FQGTGA. Using reference TRBV7-3 and TRBJ2-2 for the parts outside the CDR3, the full variable domain is GAGVSQTPSNKVTEKGKYVELRCDPISGHTALYWYRQSLGQGPEFLIYFQGTGAADDSGLPNDRFFAVRPEGSVSTLKIQRTERGDSAVYLCATSSGQGTGELFFGEGSRLTVL.